These 30 T cell receptor beta chains were all obtained from the same sample, sequenced in a study of CD8 T cell repertoires and HIV-1 epitope variants (TCRdb year 2020). Antigen specificity for these receptors is unknown. Receptors were amplified or captured by the immunoSEQ multiplex PCR assay. TCRdb holds this immuneACCESS table with in-frame rearrangements only. Some clones are missing; in checked studies, unresolved V genes explain under half, and the rest has no known cause. This sample holds approximately 2,600 clones; 73% were observed only once. Jointly, the top ten make up approximately 40% of the sample. Sequencing used cultured CD8+ T cells derived from PBMCs. These receptors originate from a male donor with HIV.

The chain carries TRBV29-1 and TRBJ2-2; TRBD2 matches at 10 bases. The ends lost 7 bases at V and 6 bases at J; junction bases unmatched: 5. This CDR3 comprises 13 residues. CDR1 SQVTM and CDR2 ANQGSEA come from the germline V gene. CDR3 region: CSGQAGGSGELFF. The CDR3 region has the DNA TGCAGCGGCCAAGCGGGAGGGTCCGGGGAGCTGTTTTTT.

The chain recombines TRBV6-6 with TRBJ2-7; D perhaps matches TRBD1 (7 bases). This CDR3 region has 15 residues. V was shortened by 6 bases and J by 4 bases, with 19 bases between the two germline ends. The V gene's germline CDR1 is MNHNY and CDR2 SVGAGI (reference sequence). The DNA for the CDR3 is TGTGCCAGCAGCCGCGGGACAGAAGATAGTTACGAGCAGTACTTC. This sequence encodes CASSRGTEDSYEQYF.

The J gene is TRBJ2-1, the V gene TRBV6-5; no clear D gene. CDR3 length: 14 residues. Germline-derived CDR1 and CDR2 are MNHEY and SVGAGI. Trimming pared 6 bases from V and 1 base from J, leaving 10 bases between. CDR3 coding DNA: TGTGCCAGCAGACCCGAAGGGTCCTACAATGAGCAGTTCTTC. Translating it yields CASRPEGSYNEQFF.

This clone was counted between two and nine times. The rearrangement uses TRBV19 and TRBJ2-4, with 11 bases fitting TRBD2. The germline V gene has CDR1 LNHDA and CDR2 SQIVND (reference sequence). The length of the CDR3 is 18 residues. J lost 5 bases, V lost 7 bases, and 16 bases had no gene match. CDR3 DNA: TGTGCCAGTAACGATCGGAGGTGGGGGGGACTAGCGGAAAACATTCAGTACTTC. Translating gives CASNDRRWGGLAENIQYF.

This clone was seen a few times. The rearrangement uses TRBV6-5 and TRBJ1-1; D is unresolved. This CDR3 comprises 14 residues. Germline CDR1 reads MNHEY; CDR2 reads SVGAGI. V dropped 11 bases and J dropped 4 bases, with 20 bases sitting between them. The chain's CDR3 is CAPRSVSLGTEAFF. The CDR3 DNA follows: TGTGCCCCCAGATCTGTGTCTTTGGGCACTGAAGCTTTCTTT.

The gene calls are TRBV5-6 and TRBJ1-2; 12 bases line up with TRBD1. The germline V gene has CDR1 SGHDT and CDR2 YYEEEE. The CDR3 extends over 16 amino acids. Trimming removed 4 bases from V and 4 bases from J; junction bases left unmatched: 8. CDR3 amino acids: CASSGTGTGGSYGYTF. CDR3 nucleotides: TGTGCCAGCAGCGGAACCGGGACAGGGGGCAGCTATGGCTACACCTTC.

The gene calls are TRBV7-9 and TRBJ2-1, with 9 bases aligning to TRBD2. V lost 2 bases and J lost 4; bases outside the gene matches: 6. CDR3 size: 16 residues. The germline V gene encodes CDR1 SEHNR and CDR2 FQNEAQ (reference sequence). CDR3 region: CASSLRLAGVYNEQFF. The CDR3 DNA reads as TGTGCCAGCAGCTTAAGGTTAGCGGGAGTTTACAATGAGCAGTTCTTC.

This chain joins TRBV9 and TRBJ2-3; 8 nucleotides align to TRBD2. V shed 3 bases and J 3 bases; nucleotides not matched to a gene: 9. The germline CDR1 and CDR2 sequences are SGDLS and YYNGEE. The CDR3 covers 16 residues. CDR3 residues: CASSASGTSQTDTQYF. CDR3 sequence (DNA): TGTGCCAGCAGCGCCTCCGGGACTAGTCAAACAGATACGCAGTATTTT.

This chain uses TRBV5-4 with TRBJ2-7; 9 bases align to TRBD2. The CDR3 sequence is 16 residues long. The ends lost 1 base at V and 7 bases at J; junction bases unmatched: 12. In germline, CDR1 is SGHNT, CDR2 YYREEE (reference sequence). The CDR3 DNA follows: TGTGCCAGCAGCTTGCCCCTCGAAGGCGGGGGGGGTGAGCAGTACTTC. Encoded protein: CASSLPLEGGGGEQYF.

The chain has TRBV19 and TRBJ2-7; D may match TRBD1 or TRBD2 (5 bases each). The CDR3 runs 15 residues. Germline V gene data show CDR1 as LNHDA and CDR2 as SQIVND (reference sequence). V lost 5 bases to trimming and J lost 5 bases, with 19 bases between them. The CDR3 sequence: CASSLGANELDEQYF. In DNA form, the CDR3 reads TGTGCCAGTAGTCTCGGGGCTAACGAGCTCGACGAGCAGTACTTC.

The chain recombines TRBV6-5 with TRBJ2-1, with D possibly being TRBD1 or TRBD2 (6 bases each). The CDR3 spans 13 residues. Germline lookup yields CDR1 MNHEY and CDR2 SVGAGI. Trimming took 8 bases from V and 9 from J, leaving 17 bases between them. The CDR3 region is CASRRAGEGEQFF. CDR3 bases: TGTGCCAGCCGGAGGGCAGGGGAAGGTGAGCAGTTCTTC.

The rearrangement joins TRBV5-6 to TRBJ1-2; D gene unclear. The CDR3 runs 16 residues. Trimming removed 1 base at V and 1 base at J, with 14 bases between. CDR1 is SGHDT and CDR2 is YYEEEE in the germline V gene. CDR3 in DNA: TGTGCCAGCAGCTTGTACCCCCAGGATATTAACTATGGCTACACCTTC. It yields the protein CASSLYPQDINYGYTF.

The chain is built from TRBV5-4 and TRBJ2-7, with 7 nucleotides matching TRBD1. Trimming at V came to 0 bases and at J to 1 base, leaving 1 base not matched to a gene. CDR1 is SGHNT and CDR2 is YYREEE in the germline V gene (reference sequence). The CDR3 sequence is 14 residues long. Written as DNA, the CDR3 is TGTGCCAGCAGCTTGGTGGACAGGTCCTACGAGCAGTACTTC. Residues: CASSLVDRSYEQYF.

The rearrangement links TRBV27 to TRBJ2-5; D remains unclear. CDR1 and CDR2 (germline): MNHEY, SMNVEV (reference sequence). The CDR3 has 13 amino acids. V lost 5 bases and J lost 5, with 12 bases in between. CDR3 sequence (DNA): TGTGCCAGCAGTCCAATCTCTGTGGAGACCCAGTACTTC. This encodes CASSPISVETQYF.

The chain uses TRBV2 and TRBJ2-3; D unclear. Germline loops: CDR1 SNHLY, CDR2 FYNNEI. V lost 4 bases to trimming and J lost 7 bases, with 6 bases between them. CDR3 length: 11 amino acids. The CDR3 nucleotides read TGTGCCAGCAGTGTCTTATATACGCAGTATTTT. Its translation: CASSVLYTQYF.

This sequence joins TRBV28 and TRBJ2-1; D perhaps matches TRBD2 (5 bases). The V gene lost 6 bases and the J gene lost 8 bases, with 26 bases spanning the gap. This CDR3 is built from 17 residues. Per germline, CDR1 MDHEN and CDR2 SYDVKM. The CDR3, as DNA: TGTGCCAGCAGCCAAATTGGTGGGCAGGTTGAGGGCGATGAGCAGTTCTTC. It encodes CASSQIGGQVEGDEQFF.

This clone occurred a few times. V gene TRBV11-2 combines with J gene TRBJ1-2; 7 nucleotides line up with TRBD1. Germline assignment: CDR1 SGHAT and CDR2 FQNNGV. This CDR3 spans 18 amino acids. V lost 4 bases to trimming and J lost 2 bases; unmatched junction nucleotides: 16. The CDR3 protein is CASSSTFGTAFLNYGYTF. The CDR3 nucleotides are TGTGCCAGCAGCTCTACTTTTGGGACAGCCTTTCTAAACTATGGCTACACCTTC.

The V and J genes are TRBV7-8 and TRBJ2-7; tentatively, D is TRBD1 (6 bases). CDR1 and CDR2 (germline): SGHVS, FQNEAQ. The CDR3 sequence is 15 residues long. Trimming took 5 bases from V and 3 from J, leaving 17 bases between them. Written as DNA, the CDR3 is TGTGCCAGCAGCCTGTGGGCAGGGGACGGCTACGAGCAGTACTTC. It specifies CASSLWAGDGYEQYF.

The V and J genes are TRBV6-6 and TRBJ1-1; maybe TRBD1 (6 bases). From germline, CDR1 is MNHNY and CDR2 SVGAGI (reference sequence). The CDR3 length is 15 residues. V dropped 5 bases and J dropped 4 bases, with 17 bases sitting between them. The CDR3: CASSPLGTFGTEAFF. In DNA form, the CDR3 reads TGTGCCAGCAGTCCGCTGGGGACATTCGGCACTGAAGCTTTCTTT.

The chain is built from TRBV5-1 and TRBJ1-2; a possible D gene is TRBD1 (5 bases). The V end lost 0 bases, the J end lost 7 bases, and 25 bases lay between the germline ends. The CDR3 contains 18 residues. Per germline, CDR1 SGHRS and CDR2 YFSETQ. The CDR3 sequence is CASSLVSGTSPPAVGYTF. The CDR3 region has the DNA TGCGCCAGCAGCTTGGTATCCGGGACTTCCCCGCCCGCGGTTGGCTACACCTTC.

This clone is a singleton in its sample. The chain couples TRBV28 to TRBJ2-5; D may correspond to TRBD1 or TRBD2 (7 bases each). V lost 5 bases to trimming and J lost 4 bases, with 20 bases between them. Germline loops: CDR1 MDHEN, CDR2 SYDVKM. The CDR3 has 16 amino acids. Written as DNA, the CDR3 is TGTGCCAGCAGTCCCCAGGGGGAGGGCCTGGGAGAGACCCAGTACTTC. Residues: CASSPQGEGLGETQYF.

This sequence joins TRBV5-8 and TRBJ2-7; D is undetermined. The CDR3 extends over 13 amino acids. Trimming left V 4 bases short and J 3 bases short, with 11 bases between. CDR1 and CDR2 from the germline V gene are SGHTS and YDEGEE. The CDR3 protein is CASSPRLYYEQYF. The CDR3 bases are TGTGCCAGCAGCCCCCGCCTTTACTACGAGCAGTACTTC.

The chain links TRBV28 to TRBJ1-1; D is unresolved. CDR1 MDHEN and CDR2 SYDVKM come from the germline V gene. The V and J ends lost 10 bases and 5 bases respectively, with 20 bases between them. The CDR3 runs to 14 residues. CDR3 sequence reads: CAISPWDPKTEAFF. CDR3 sequence (DNA): TGTGCCATCAGCCCCTGGGATCCCAAAACTGAAGCTTTCTTT.

CDR3 coding DNA: TGTGCCAGCAGCTTGGTTCCTCTGCCGCTGGACAATGAGCAGTTCTTC. Translated, it gives CASSLVPLPLDNEQFF. The V gene is TRBV5-8, the J gene TRBJ2-1; D not certain. Trimming shortened V by 0 bases and J by 5 bases, and 15 bases separated the two germline ends. CDR3 length equals 16 residues. The germline gives CDR1 SGHTS, CDR2 YDEGEE.

The rearrangement links TRBV7-9 to TRBJ1-2; 10 nucleotides match TRBD1. The CDR3 length is 16 residues. Germline CDR1 SEHNR, CDR2 FQNEAQ (reference sequence). With 3 bases clipped from V and 2 bases from J, the junction kept 6 bases outside the gene matches. CDR3 loop: CASSFSGTGDNYGYTF. The CDR3 DNA follows: TGTGCCAGCAGCTTCTCCGGGACAGGGGACAACTATGGCTACACCTTC.

The chain has TRBV14 and TRBJ1-6, with D tentatively TRBD1 (5 bases). The CDR3 covers 16 residues. V was cut by 0 bases and J by 2 bases, with 8 bases left in between. Germline CDR1 SGHDN, CDR2 FVKESK. CDR3 sequence reads: CASSQEWGAYNSPLHF. CDR3 sequence (DNA): TGTGCCAGCAGCCAAGAGTGGGGGGCCTATAATTCACCCCTCCACTTT.

This rearrangement joins TRBV6-5 to TRBJ2-6; no clear D. The CDR3 runs 15 residues. V was clipped by 0 bases and J by 0 bases, with 3 bases between them. Looked up from germline, CDR1 is MNHEY and CDR2 is SVGAGI. The DNA for the CDR3 is TGTGCCAGCAGTTACTCCTTCTCTGGGGCCAACGTCCTGACTTTC. The encoded protein is CASSYSFSGANVLTF.

The V and J genes are TRBV28 and TRBJ1-1, with D uncertain. The CDR3 sequence is 14 residues long. V lost 8 bases, J lost 5 bases, and 18 bases lay in between. The germline CDR1 and CDR2 sequences are MDHEN and SYDVKM. CDR3 sequence (DNA): TGTGCCAGCGGTGGGGAGTGGGCAGGAACTGAAGCTTTCTTT. It encodes CASGGEWAGTEAFF.

In its sample, this clone ranks as large. The V gene is TRBV7-2, the J gene TRBJ2-1; D is undetermined. There are 13 residues in the CDR3. Germline V gives CDR1 SGHTA, CDR2 FQGNSA. Trimming cost V 1 base and J 9 bases, with 10 bases left between them. The CDR3 loop reads CASSLDGASEQFF. CDR3 in DNA: TGTGCCAGCAGCTTAGACGGTGCCAGTGAGCAGTTCTTC.

The V call is TRBV19, the J call TRBJ2-5; D is undetermined. Trimming cost V 0 bases and J 5 bases, with 13 bases left between them. This CDR3 has 15 amino acids. Germline V lookup: CDR1 LNHDA, CDR2 SQIVND (reference sequence). The CDR3 DNA is TGTGCCAGTAGTATAGAGGGCTACCCGCAGGAGACCCAGTACTTC. Its protein product is CASSIEGYPQETQYF. Drawing the rest from reference TRBV19 and TRBJ2-5, the complete variable domain is DGGITQSPKYLFRKEGQNVTLSCEQNLNHDAMYWYRQDPGQGLRLIYYSQIVNDFQKGDIAEGYSVSREKKESFPLTVTSAQKNPTAFYLCASSIEGYPQETQYFGPGTRLLVL.